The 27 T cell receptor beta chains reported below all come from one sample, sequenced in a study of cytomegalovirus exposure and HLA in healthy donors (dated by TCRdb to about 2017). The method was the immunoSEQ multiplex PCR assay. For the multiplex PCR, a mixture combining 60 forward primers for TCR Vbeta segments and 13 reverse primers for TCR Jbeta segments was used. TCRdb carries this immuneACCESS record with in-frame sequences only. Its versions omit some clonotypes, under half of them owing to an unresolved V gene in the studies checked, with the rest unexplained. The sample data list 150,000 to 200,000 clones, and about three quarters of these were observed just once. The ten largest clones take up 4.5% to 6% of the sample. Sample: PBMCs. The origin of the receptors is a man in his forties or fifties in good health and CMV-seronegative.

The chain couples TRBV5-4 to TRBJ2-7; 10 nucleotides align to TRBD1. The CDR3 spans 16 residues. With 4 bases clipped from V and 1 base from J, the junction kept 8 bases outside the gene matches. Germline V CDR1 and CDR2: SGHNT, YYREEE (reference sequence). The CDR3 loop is CASSMGDRGESYEQYF. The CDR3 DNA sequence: TGTGCCAGCAGCATGGGGGACAGGGGCGAATCCTACGAGCAGTACTTC.

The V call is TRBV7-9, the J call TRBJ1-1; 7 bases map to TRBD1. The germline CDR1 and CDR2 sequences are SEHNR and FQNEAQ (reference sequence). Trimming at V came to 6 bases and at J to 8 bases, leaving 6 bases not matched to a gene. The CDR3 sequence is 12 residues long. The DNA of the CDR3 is TGTGCCAGCAGGCCAGGGGGGTCGGAAGCTTTCTTT. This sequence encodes CASRPGGSEAFF.

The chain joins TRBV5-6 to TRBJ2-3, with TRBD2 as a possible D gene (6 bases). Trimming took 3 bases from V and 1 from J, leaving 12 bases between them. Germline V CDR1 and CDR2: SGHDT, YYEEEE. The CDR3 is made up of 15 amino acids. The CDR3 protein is CASSSLASGTDTQYF. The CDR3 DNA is TGTGCCAGCAGCTCCCTCGCTAGCGGCACAGATACGCAGTATTTT.

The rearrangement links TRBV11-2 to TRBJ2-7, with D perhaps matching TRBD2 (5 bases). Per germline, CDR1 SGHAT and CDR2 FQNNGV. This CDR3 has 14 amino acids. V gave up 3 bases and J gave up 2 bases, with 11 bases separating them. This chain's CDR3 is CASSFSREAYEQYF. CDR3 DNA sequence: TGTGCCAGCAGCTTTAGTCGGGAAGCCTACGAGCAGTACTTC.

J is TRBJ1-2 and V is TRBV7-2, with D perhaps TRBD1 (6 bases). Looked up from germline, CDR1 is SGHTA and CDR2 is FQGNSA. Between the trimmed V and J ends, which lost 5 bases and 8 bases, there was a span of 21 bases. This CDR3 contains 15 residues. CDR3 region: CASSRAPGAENGYTF. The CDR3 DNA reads TGTGCCAGCAGCCGAGCTCCAGGGGCAGAGAACGGCTACACCTTC.

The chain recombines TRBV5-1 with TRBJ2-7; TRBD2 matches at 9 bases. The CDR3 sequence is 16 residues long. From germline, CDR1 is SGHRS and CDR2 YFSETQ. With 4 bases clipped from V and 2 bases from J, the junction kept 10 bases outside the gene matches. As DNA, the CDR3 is TGCGCCAGCAGCCCCATAGCTAGCGGGGAGACCTACGAGCAGTACTTC. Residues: CASSPIASGETYEQYF. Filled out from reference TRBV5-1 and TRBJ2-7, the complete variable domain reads KAGVTQTPRYLIKTRGQQVTLSCSPISGHRSVSWYQQTPGQGLQFLFEYFSETQRNKGNFPGRFSGRQFSNSRSEMNVSTLELGDSALYLCASSPIASGETYEQYFGPGTRLTVT.

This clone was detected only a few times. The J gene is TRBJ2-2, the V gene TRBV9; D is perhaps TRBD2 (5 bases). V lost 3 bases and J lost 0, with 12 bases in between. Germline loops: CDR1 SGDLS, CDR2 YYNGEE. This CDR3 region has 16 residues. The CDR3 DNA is TGTGCCAGCAGCGACACGGGGTCGACGAACACCGGGGAGCTGTTTTTT. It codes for CASSDTGSTNTGELFF.

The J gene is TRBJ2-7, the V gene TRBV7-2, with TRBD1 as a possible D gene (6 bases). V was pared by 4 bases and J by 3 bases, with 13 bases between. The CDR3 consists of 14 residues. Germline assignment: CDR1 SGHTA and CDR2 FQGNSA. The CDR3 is CASSSGQGIYEQYF. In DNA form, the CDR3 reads TGTGCCAGCAGCTCGGGCCAGGGGATCTACGAGCAGTACTTC.

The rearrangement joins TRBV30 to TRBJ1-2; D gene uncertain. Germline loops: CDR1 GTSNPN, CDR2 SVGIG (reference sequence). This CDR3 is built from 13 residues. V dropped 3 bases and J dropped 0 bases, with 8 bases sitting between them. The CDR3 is CAWSGPPNYGYTF. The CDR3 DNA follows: TGTGCCTGGAGCGGTCCTCCTAACTATGGCTACACCTTC.

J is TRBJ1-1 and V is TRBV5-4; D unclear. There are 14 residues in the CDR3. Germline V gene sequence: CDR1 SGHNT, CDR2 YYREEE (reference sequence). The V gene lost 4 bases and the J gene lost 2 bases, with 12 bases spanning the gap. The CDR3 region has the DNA TGTGCCAGCAGCCCCGCCCCGGGAAACACTGAAGCTTTCTTT. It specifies CASSPAPGNTEAFF.

The CDR3 coding sequence is TGTGCCAGCTCACCCGGGAGTGGCCGGGTGGGGTCCGAGCAGTACTTC. Amino acid sequence: CASSPGSGRVGSEQYF. The chain joins TRBV18 to TRBJ2-7; maybe TRBD2 (6 bases). Germline CDR1 KGHSH, CDR2 LQKENI. V shed 3 bases and J shed 6 bases, with 21 bases lying between them. This CDR3 region has 16 residues.

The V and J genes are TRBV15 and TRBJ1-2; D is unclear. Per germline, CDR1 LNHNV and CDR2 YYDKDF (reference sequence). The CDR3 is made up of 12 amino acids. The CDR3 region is CATSGPNYGYTF. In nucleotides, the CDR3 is TGTGCTACCTCGGGTCCTAACTATGGCTACACCTTC.

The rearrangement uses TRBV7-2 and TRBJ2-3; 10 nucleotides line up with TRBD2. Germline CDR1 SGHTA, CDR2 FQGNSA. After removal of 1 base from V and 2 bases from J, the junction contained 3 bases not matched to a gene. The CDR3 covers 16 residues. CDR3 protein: CASSLGSGRATDTQYF. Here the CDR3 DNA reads TGTGCCAGCAGCTTAGGGAGCGGGAGGGCCACAGATACGCAGTATTTT.

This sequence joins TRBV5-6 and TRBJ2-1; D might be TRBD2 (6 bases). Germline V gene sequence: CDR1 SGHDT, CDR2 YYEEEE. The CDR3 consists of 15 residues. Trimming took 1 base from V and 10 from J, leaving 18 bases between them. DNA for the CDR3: TGTGCCAGCAGCTTGACTCGTGGGGGGATTAGGGAGCAGTTCTTC. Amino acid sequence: CASSLTRGGIREQFF.

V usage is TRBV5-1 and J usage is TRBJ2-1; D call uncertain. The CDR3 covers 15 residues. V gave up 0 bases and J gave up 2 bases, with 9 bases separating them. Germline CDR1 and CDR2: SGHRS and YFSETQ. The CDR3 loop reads CASSLDWRTYNEQFF. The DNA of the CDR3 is TGCGCCAGCAGCTTGGATTGGCGGACCTACAATGAGCAGTTCTTC. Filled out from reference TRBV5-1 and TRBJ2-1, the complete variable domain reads KAGVTQTPRYLIKTRGQQVTLSCSPISGHRSVSWYQQTPGQGLQFLFEYFSETQRNKGNFPGRFSGRQFSNSRSEMNVSTLELGDSALYLCASSLDWRTYNEQFFGPGTRLTVL.

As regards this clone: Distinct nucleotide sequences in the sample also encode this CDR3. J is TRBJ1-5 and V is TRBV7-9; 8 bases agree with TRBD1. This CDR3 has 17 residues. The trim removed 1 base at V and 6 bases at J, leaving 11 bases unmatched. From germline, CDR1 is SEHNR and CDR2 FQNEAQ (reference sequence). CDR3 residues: CASSLGELTGGIQPQHF. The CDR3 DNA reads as TGTGCCAGCAGCTTAGGGGAACTCACAGGGGGGATTCAGCCCCAGCATTTT.

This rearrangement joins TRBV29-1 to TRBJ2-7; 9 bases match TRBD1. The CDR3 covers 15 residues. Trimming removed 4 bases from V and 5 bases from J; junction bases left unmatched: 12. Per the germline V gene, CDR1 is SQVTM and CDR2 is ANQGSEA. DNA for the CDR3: TGCAGCGTTGTGCCCCCGGGACAGGGTAGCAACGAGCAGTACTTC. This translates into CSVVPPGQGSNEQYF.

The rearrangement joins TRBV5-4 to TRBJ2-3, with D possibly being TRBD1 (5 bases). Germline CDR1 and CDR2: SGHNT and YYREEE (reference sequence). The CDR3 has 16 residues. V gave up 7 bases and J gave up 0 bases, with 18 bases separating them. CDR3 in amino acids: CASGWDQGVSTDTQYF. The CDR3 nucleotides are TGTGCCAGCGGGTGGGATCAAGGGGTTAGCACAGATACGCAGTATTTT.

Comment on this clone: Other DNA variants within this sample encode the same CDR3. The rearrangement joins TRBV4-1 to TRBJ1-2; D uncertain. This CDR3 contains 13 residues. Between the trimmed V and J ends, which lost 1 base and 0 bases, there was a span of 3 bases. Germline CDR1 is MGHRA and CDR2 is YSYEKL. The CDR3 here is CASSQGANYGYTF. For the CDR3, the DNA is TGCGCCAGCAGCCAAGGAGCTAACTATGGCTACACCTTC.

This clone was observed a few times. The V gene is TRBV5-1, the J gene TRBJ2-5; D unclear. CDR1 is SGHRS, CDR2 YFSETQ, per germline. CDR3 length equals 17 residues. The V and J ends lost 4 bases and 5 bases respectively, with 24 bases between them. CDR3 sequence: CASSLGLRWMRMETQYF. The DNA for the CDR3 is TGCGCCAGCAGCCTTGGCCTGCGTTGGATGAGGATGGAGACCCAGTACTTC.

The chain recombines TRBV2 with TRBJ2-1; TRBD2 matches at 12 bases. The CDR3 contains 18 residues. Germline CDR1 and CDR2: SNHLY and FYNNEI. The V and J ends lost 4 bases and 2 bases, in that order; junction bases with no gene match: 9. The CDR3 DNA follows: TGTGCCAGCAGTGTACAGAGACCTAGCGGGAGGGCCTACAATGAGCAGTTCTTC. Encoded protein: CASSVQRPSGRAYNEQFF.

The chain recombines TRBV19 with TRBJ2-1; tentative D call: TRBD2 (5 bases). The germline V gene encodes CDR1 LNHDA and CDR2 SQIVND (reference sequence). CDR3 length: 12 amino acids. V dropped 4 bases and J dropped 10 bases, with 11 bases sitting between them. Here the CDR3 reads CASSKGLKEQFF. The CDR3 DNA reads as TGTGCCAGTAGTAAAGGACTGAAGGAGCAGTTCTTC.

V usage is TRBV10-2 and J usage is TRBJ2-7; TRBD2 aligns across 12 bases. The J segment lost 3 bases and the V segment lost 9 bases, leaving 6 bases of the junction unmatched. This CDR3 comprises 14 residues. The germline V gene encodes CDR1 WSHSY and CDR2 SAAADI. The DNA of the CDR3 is TGCGCCAGTGGCCCTAGCGGGGGGGACTACGAGCAGTACTTC. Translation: CASGPSGGDYEQYF.

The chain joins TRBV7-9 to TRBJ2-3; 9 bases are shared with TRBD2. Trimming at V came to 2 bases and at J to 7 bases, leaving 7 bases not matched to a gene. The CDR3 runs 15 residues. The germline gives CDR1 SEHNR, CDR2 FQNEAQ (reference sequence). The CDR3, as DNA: TGTGCCAGCAGCTTATCCAGCGGGAGGACAAATACGCAGTATTTT. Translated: CASSLSSGRTNTQYF. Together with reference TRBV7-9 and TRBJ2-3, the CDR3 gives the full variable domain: DTGVSQNPRHKITKRGQNVTFRCDPISEHNRLYWYRQTLGQGPEFLTYFQNEAQLEKSRLLSDRFSAERPKGSFSTLEIQRTEQGDSAMYLCASSLSSGRTNTQYFGPGTRLTVL.

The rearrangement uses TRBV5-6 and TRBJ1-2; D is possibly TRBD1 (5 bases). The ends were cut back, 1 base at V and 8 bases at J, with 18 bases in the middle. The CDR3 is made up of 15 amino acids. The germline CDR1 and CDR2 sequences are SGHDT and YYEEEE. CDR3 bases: TGTGCCAGCAGCTTGTATGGAGACAGTAGTAGAGGCTACACCTTC. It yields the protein CASSLYGDSSRGYTF. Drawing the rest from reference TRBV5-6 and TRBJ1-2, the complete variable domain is DAGVTQSPTHLIKTRGQQVTLRCSPKSGHDTVSWYQQALGQGPQFIFQYYEEEERQRGNFPDRFSGHQFPNYSSELNVNALLLGDSALYLCASSLYGDSSRGYTFGSGTRLTVV.

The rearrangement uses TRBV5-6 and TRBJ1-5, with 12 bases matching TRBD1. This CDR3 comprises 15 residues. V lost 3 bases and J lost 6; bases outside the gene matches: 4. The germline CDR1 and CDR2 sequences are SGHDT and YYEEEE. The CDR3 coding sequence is TGTGCCAGCAGCTGGGGACAGGGGGCTTCTCAGCCCCAGCATTTT. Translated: CASSWGQGASQPQHF.

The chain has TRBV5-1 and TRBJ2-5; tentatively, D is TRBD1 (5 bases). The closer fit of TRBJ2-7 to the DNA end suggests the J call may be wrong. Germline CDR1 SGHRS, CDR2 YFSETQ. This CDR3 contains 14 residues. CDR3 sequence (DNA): TGCGCCAGCAGCTTGGGACAGAGCTCCTACGAGCAGTACTTC. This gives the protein CASSLGQSSYEQYF.